These T cell receptor beta chains were read from a single sample in a study of OX40 agonist ivuxolimab in advanced cancers. The method was immunoSEQ multiplex PCR; TCRdb's version includes in-frame clones alone and lacks a portion of them. Of about 68,000 clones in the sample, more than 70% were seen once. This sample comprised CD4+ or CD8+ T cells sorted from blood, obtained in a trial of the OX40 agonist ivuxolimab. Receptors originate from an adult with an advanced solid tumor such as melanoma, head and neck, liver or kidney cancer. CDR3s include the opening cysteine and the closing phenylalanine or tryptophan.

TRBV9,TRBJ2-7,CASSPHRGGYEQYF
TRBV5-1,TRBJ2-7,CASSQFPGQGATYEQYF
TRBV6-5,TRBJ2-1,CASSRPLHYNEQFF
TRBV6-5,TRBJ1-6,CASSYAQGGNSPLHF
TRBV2,TRBJ1-1,CAGGMGNPGTEAFF
TRBV7-8,TRBJ2-5,CASSLGTGKETQYF
TRBV7-2,TRBJ2-3,CASSFRADSPTDTQYF
TRBV7-2,TRBJ2-7,CASSPQSSYEQYF
TRBV6-4,TRBJ1-1,CASSASDRENTEAFF
TRBV19,TRBJ1-6,CASNGQDSPLHF
TRBV20-1,TRBJ1-2,CSVDREQGYTF
TRBV7-9,TRBJ2-3,CASSFRQVSTDTQYF
TRBV2,TRBJ1-1,CARTGTGGPEAFF
TRBV10-1,TRBJ2-5,CASSGAGPQETQYF
TRBV11-2,TRBJ2-5,CASSLGSGGETQYF
TRBV10-3,TRBJ1-3,CAISESGLSGNTIYF
TRBV7-7,TRBJ1-6,CASSVRDNSPLHF
TRBV18,TRBJ1-3,CASSPAQGGNTIYF
TRBV7-9,TRBJ2-2,CASTDRGNTGELFF
TRBV5-4,TRBJ2-2,CASSWTANTGELFF
TRBV18,TRBJ1-2,CASSDTLGVSDNYGYTF
TRBV9,TRBJ1-2,CASSVEKMGRGPSYTF
TRBV7-9,TRBJ2-3,CASSSPTGRTDTQYF
TRBV10-2,TRBJ2-2,CATRAGGAGITGELFF
TRBV5-1,TRBJ1-2,CASSLESAGGYTF
TRBV14,TRBJ2-3,CASSQVGDTQYF
TRBV10-3,TRBJ1-1,CATGTGDTEAFF
TRBV7-8,TRBJ2-1,CASSLQGGNYNEQFF
TRBV5-1,TRBJ2-3,CASSLSGQGLRKTDTQYF
TRBV7-8,TRBJ2-1,CASSLARENEQFF
TRBV7-2,TRBJ1-2,CASSLGGAVGYTF
TRBV7-9,TRBJ1-1,CASSEQGRTEAFF
TRBV11-2,TRBJ2-7,CASSLSGQGDYEQYF
TRBV5-1,TRBJ1-6,CASSGQGSAYNSPLHF
TRBV11-2,TRBJ2-5,CASSLRDREGETQYF
TRBV19,TRBJ1-2,CASSPRTANYHGYTF
TRBV7-9,TRBJ2-4,CASSPTSGGILAKNIQYF
TRBV6-6,TRBJ2-7,CASSYSYDRAYEQYF
TRBV6-5,TRBJ2-7,CASSYSRQGNYEQYF
TRBV4-3,TRBJ1-3,CASSRQGLSGNTIYF
TRBV15,TRBJ2-1,CATSGGGTDYNEQFF
TRBV4-3,TRBJ2-2,CASSRQGAGELFF
TRBV6-5,TRBJ1-5,CASSYSTGTRQPQHF
TRBV11-2,TRBJ2-7,CASSPRGGSQEQYF
TRBV29-1,TRBJ1-1,CSVVLTVAAFF
TRBV28,TRBJ1-2,CASSYLNNREGNYGYTF
TRBV6-5,TRBJ2-3,CASSLQQGDTQYF
TRBV7-8,TRBJ1-1,CASSLQGQGTEAFF
TRBV20-1,TRBJ2-5,CSAPNQETQYF
TRBV9,TRBJ2-2,CASSVGQLTGELFF
TRBV19,TRBJ1-5,CASTSRNSNQPQHF
TRBV5-4,TRBJ2-3,CASSLGLAGGDTQYF
TRBV7-2,TRBJ2-3,CASSPDTGTDTQYF
TRBV20-1,TRBJ1-2,CSARDKLGQLF
TRBV29-1,TRBJ1-2,CSVEGSPAGGDGYTF